This T cell receptor beta chain came from a study of T cell changes during pregnancy in multiple sclerosis. Clones were sequenced by immunoSEQ multiplex PCR, and TCRdb holds only the in-frame ones, with some missing. Altogether about 29,000 clones are present, about nine tenths being singletons, with the ten largest covering about 6.4%. The ends lost 6 bases at V and 2 bases at J; junction bases unmatched: 4. The CDR3 length is 14 residues. Germline loops: CDR1 SGHTA, CDR2 FQGTGA. The sequenced sample was CD8+ T cells from peripheral blood mononuclear cells, obtained after pregnancy. This receptor was identified in a female donor with multiple sclerosis, enrolled in a pregnancy study. V gene TRBV7-3 combines with J gene TRBJ2-1; 7 bases line up with TRBD2. CDR3 nucleotides: TGTGCCAGCAGTCTGGGACTACCCTACAATGAGCAGTTCTTC. This sequence encodes CASSLGLPYNEQFF. Drawing the rest from reference TRBV7-3 and TRBJ2-1, the complete variable domain is GAGVSQTPSNKVTEKGKYVELRCDPISGHTALYWYRQSLGQGPEFLIYFQGTGAADDSGLPNDRFFAVRPEGSVSTLKIQRTERGDSAVYLCASSLGLPYNEQFFGPGTRLTVL.